This passage covers 20 T cell receptor beta chains from one sample sequenced in a study of T-cell reconstitution after alpha-beta-depleted transplantation in children. The TCRbeta library incorporated unique molecular identifiers. TCRdb re-analysed the PCR reads in MiXCR, keeping a single row per CDR3 protein. The repertoire holds about 580,000 distinct CDR3 sequences, with roughly a quarter as singletons. The specimen comprised PBMCs, sampled before TCRalphabeta/CD19-depleted stem cell transplant. The receptors stem from a boy in the first two years of life with Wiskott-Aldrich syndrome, due to receive a stem cell transplant.

This clonotype has a single count. J is TRBJ1-6 and V is TRBV5-8; D not certain. The CDR3 extends over 15 amino acids. Germline V gives CDR1 SGHTS, CDR2 YDEGEE. The V gene lost 3 bases and the J gene lost 4 bases, with 11 bases spanning the gap. The CDR3 DNA sequence: TGTGCCAGCAGCTCAGGTTTCGAATATAATTCACCCCTCCACTTT. Its protein product is CASSSGFEYNSPLHF.

The chain is built from TRBV12-3 or TRBV12-4 and TRBJ2-5; 9 bases line up with TRBD1. The ends lost 5 bases at V and 4 bases at J; junction bases unmatched: 11. This CDR3 contains 16 residues. CDR3: CASSPLGTGRRETQYF. The CDR3 DNA is TGTGCCAGCAGTCCCCTGGGGACAGGGCGTAGAGAGACCCAGTACTTC.

The CDR3 sequence is CASTWALNQPQHF. In DNA form, the CDR3 reads TGTGCCAGCACTTGGGCCTTGAATCAGCCCCAGCATTTT. The chain combines TRBV12-3 or TRBV12-4 with TRBJ1-5; D gene uncertain. Trimming took 7 bases from V and 4 from J, leaving 11 bases between them. The length of the CDR3 is 13 residues.

The rearrangement uses TRBV5-6 and TRBJ2-2, with 15 bases aligning to TRBD2. The CDR3 extends over 18 amino acids. Germline CDR1 SGHDT, CDR2 YYEEEE. The V gene end was trimmed by 0 bases and the J gene end by 1 base; junction bases not matched to a gene: 1. CDR3 region: CASSLAGLAGGNTGELFF. The CDR3, as DNA: TGTGCCAGCAGCTTGGCGGGACTAGCGGGAGGGAACACCGGGGAGCTGTTTTTT.

J is TRBJ2-5 and V is TRBV20-1; 11 positions agree with TRBD2. From germline, CDR1 is DFQATT and CDR2 SNEGSKA (reference sequence). This CDR3 has 16 amino acids. Trimming at V came to 0 bases and at J to 5 bases, leaving 8 bases not matched to a gene. The CDR3 DNA is TGCAGTGCTAGAGATCACGCTAGCGGGAGGAGGGAGACCCAGTACTTC. It codes for CSARDHASGRRETQYF.

This clonotype has just a few counts. This chain uses TRBV9 with TRBJ1-3, with a possible D match to TRBD1 (5 bases). The V and J ends lost 7 bases and 0 bases respectively, with 11 bases between them. The CDR3 totals 14 residues. Germline CDR1 is SGDLS and CDR2 is YYNGEE. Here the CDR3 reads CASVPGDSGNTIYF. DNA of the CDR3: TGTGCCAGCGTCCCGGGGGACTCTGGAAACACCATATATTTT.

A few counts support this clonotype. The chain employs TRBV5-1 and TRBJ2-5; tentatively, D is TRBD2 (5 bases). Trimming left V 3 bases short and J 3 bases short, with 12 bases between. The CDR3 contains 14 residues. CDR1 is SGHRS and CDR2 is YFSETQ in the germline V gene. The CDR3 reads CASSSQGLEETQYF. For the CDR3, the DNA is TGCGCCAGCAGCTCACAAGGACTTGAAGAGACCCAGTACTTC.

The chain uses TRBV27 and TRBJ2-3, with 13 positions matching TRBD2. Germline V lookup: CDR1 MNHEY, CDR2 SMNVEV (reference sequence). CDR3 length: 18 residues. With V trimmed by 5 bases and J by 4 bases, 12 bases remained unmatched. CDR3 sequence: CASSPTGTSGTRPDTQYF. CDR3 DNA sequence: TGTGCCAGCAGTCCGACCGGGACTAGCGGGACCCGACCAGATACGCAGTATTTT.

This chain links TRBV7-2 with TRBJ2-2; 7 positions agree with TRBD1. The CDR3 sequence is 15 residues long. Germline V gives CDR1 SGHTA, CDR2 FQGNSA. V was pared by 5 bases and J by 8 bases, with 11 bases of the junction left unmatched. The CDR3 region is CASSPKRGGVGELFF. The CDR3 DNA follows: TGTGCCAGCAGCCCAAAGAGAGGGGGCGTAGGGGAGCTGTTTTTT.

The gene calls are TRBV4-2 and TRBJ1-2; D unclear. Trimming cost V 0 bases and J 2 bases, with 7 bases left between them. The germline V gene has CDR1 LGHNA and CDR2 YNFKEQ. The CDR3 extends over 14 amino acids. The CDR3 DNA reads as TGTGCCAGCAGCCAAGATACGGGAAACTATGGCTACACCTTC. Protein sequence: CASSQDTGNYGYTF.

This clonotype was counted only a few times. The rearrangement links TRBV7-8 to TRBJ1-5; D uncertain. This CDR3 is built from 13 residues. Trimming removed 2 bases at V and 7 bases at J, with 9 bases between. Germline V gene data show CDR1 as SGHVS and CDR2 as FQNEAQ. CDR3 sequence: CASSLKGPQPQHF. Written as DNA, the CDR3 is TGTGCCAGCAGCTTAAAAGGGCCCCAGCCCCAGCATTTT.

This sequence joins TRBV27 and TRBJ1-2, with 10 nucleotides matching TRBD1. The CDR3 has 13 amino acids. Germline V gene sequence: CDR1 MNHEY, CDR2 SMNVEV (reference sequence). After removal of 9 bases from V and 3 bases from J, the junction contained 4 bases not matched to a gene. The CDR3 sequence: CASGTGEDYGYTF. The DNA of the CDR3 is TGTGCCAGTGGGACAGGGGAAGACTATGGCTACACCTTC.

This sequence joins TRBV2 and TRBJ2-2; TRBD2 is a possible D gene (5 bases). Germline lookup yields CDR1 SNHLY and CDR2 FYNNEI. V was pared by 2 bases and J by 1 base, with 8 bases between. The CDR3 loop spans 15 amino acids. CDR3 coding DNA: TGTGCCAGCAGTGAAACTAGACTGAACACCGGGGAGCTGTTTTTT. This gives the protein CASSETRLNTGELFF. The variable domain in full, with the rest retrieved from reference TRBV2 and TRBJ2-2, is EPEVTQTPSHQVTQMGQEVILRCVPISNHLYFYWYRQILGQKVEFLVSFYNNEISEKSEIFDDQFSVERPDGSNFTLKIRSTKLEDSAMYFCASSETRLNTGELFFGEGSRLTVL.

This chain links TRBV12-3 or TRBV12-4 with TRBJ1-4; a possible D gene is TRBD1 (5 bases). The CDR3 is made up of 14 amino acids. Trimming removed 3 bases at V and 8 bases at J, with 13 bases between. For the CDR3, the DNA is TGTGCCAGCAGTTTCGCGGGACCGCTAGAAAAACTGTTTTTT. Its translation: CASSFAGPLEKLFF.

The V call is TRBV29-1, the J call TRBJ2-1; TRBD2 is a possible D gene (6 bases). The CDR3 loop spans 13 amino acids. The ends were cut back, 6 bases at V and 0 bases at J, with 9 bases in the middle. Per germline, CDR1 SQVTM and CDR2 ANQGSEA. CDR3 nucleotides: TGCAGCGTCCTAGCGCGCTCCTACAATGAGCAGTTCTTC. Its protein product is CSVLARSYNEQFF.

This clonotype has a single count. With a much larger clone just one base away, this may be a read error. This chain connects TRBV20-1 to TRBJ1-1; D not resolved. The CDR3 loop spans 12 amino acids. Deletions cut 0 bases from V and 1 base from J, with 3 bases between. Germline V CDR1 and CDR2: DFQATT, SNEGSKA (reference sequence). This CDR3 is CSAREGNTEAFF. CDR3 bases: TGCAGTGCTAGAGAGGGGAACACTGAAGCTTTCTTT.

This clonotype was picked up a small number of times. The chain has TRBV27 and TRBJ2-2; D possibly corresponds to TRBD1 (6 bases). Trimming removed 5 bases from V and 6 bases from J, with 22 bases in between. Germline V gives CDR1 MNHEY, CDR2 SMNVEV (reference sequence). This CDR3 contains 17 residues. The CDR3 DNA reads as TGTGCCAGCAGTCGTCGGACAGTAACCATCCTACCCGGGGAGCTGTTTTTT. Translated: CASSRRTVTILPGELFF.

In this sample, this clonotype turned up once. The CDR3, as DNA: TGCAGTGCTAGAATCCTCCCCGATACGCAGTATTTT. The encoded protein is CSARILPDTQYF. V and J are TRBV20-1 and TRBJ2-3; D is undetermined. Germline V CDR1 and CDR2: DFQATT, SNEGSKA (reference sequence). Trimming removed 2 bases from V and 6 bases from J, with 9 bases in between. The CDR3 consists of 12 residues.

The CDR3 loop is CSAEADRDMGQPQHF. The CDR3 DNA reads TGCAGTGCTGAAGCGGACAGAGATATGGGTCAGCCCCAGCATTTT. The chain couples TRBV20-1 to TRBJ1-5; tentatively, D is TRBD1 (6 bases). V shed 5 bases and J shed 6 bases, with 20 bases lying between them. Germline CDR1 and CDR2: DFQATT and SNEGSKA (reference sequence). CDR3 length: 15 amino acids.

The J gene is TRBJ2-7, the V gene TRBV5-1, with a weak D call TRBD1 (6 bases). V was trimmed by 1 base and J by 2 bases, leaving 10 bases between them. The CDR3 spans 14 residues. CDR1 and CDR2 (germline): SGHRS, YFSETQ. CDR3 amino acids: CASSLRDNTYEQYF. In DNA form, the CDR3 reads TGCGCCAGCAGCTTGAGGGACAATACCTACGAGCAGTACTTC.